The rows below give T cell receptor beta chains drawn from one sample of a study of cytomegalovirus exposure and HLA in healthy donors. Some clones are missing from TCRdb's copy, which holds only in-frame ones; the method was immunoSEQ multiplex PCR. This sample carries some 96,000 clones, with around 3.4% going to the ten biggest clones. The sequencing input was PBMCs. The receptors come from a woman aged 25 to 45 in good health and CMV-seronegative. The conserved cysteine and the conserved F or W are not part of the CDR3 here. The D gene is left open where the match is weak.

>TRBV21-1|-|14
ASSKERTGGAEEQY
>TRBV27|-|17
ASSYYYRTPSITTDTQY
>TRBV9|TRBD2|14
ASSPTGTSSTREQF
>TRBV28|TRBD1|11
ASSVGQGSGYT
>TRBV13|-|12
ASSVRIDQETQY
>TRBV25-1|-|11
ASSHRVGETQY
>TRBV2|-|14
ASSVLQGPANYGYT
>TRBV6-1|TRBD1|12
ASSEAGAGGREY
>TRBV28|TRBD1|12
ASSIRQGSYEQY
>TRBV5-1|-|11
ASSRSDVYEQY
>TRBV11-2|-|18
ASSLDSPFRGGLSGNTIY
>TRBV7-9|-|10
ASSLSYNEQF
>TRBV9|TRBD2|14
ASSETSGRVIDTQY
>TRBV5-4|TRBD1|12
ASSRDRGSSEAF
>TRBV9|-|12
ASSVDSHTGELF
>TRBV7-9|TRBD1|14
ASSRYPGQGAYEQF
>TRBV7-3|TRBD1|15
ASSPGTGRGAANVLT
>TRBV6-4|TRBD2|13
ASSDSGGASDTQY
>TRBV5-5|-|13
ASSPLSTGDSGYT
>TRBV29-1|-|11
SVDTGRRGEQY
>TRBV4-2|TRBD2|16
ASSQDPLAGGPHNEQF
>TRBV7-9|TRBD1|13
ASSLGRQGNTEAF
>TRBV5-1|TRBD2|13
ASSSGLAGVNEQF
>TRBV18|TRBD2|14
ASSPPTSGSTGELF
>TRBV6-5|TRBD1|11
ASRRQGGKTQY
>TRBV7-6|TRBD1|14
ASSFQGAPNTGELF
>TRBV5-4|TRBD2|14
ASSRVAGGPPDTQY
>TRBV27|TRBD2|15
ASSLGWGSGGPNEQF
>TRBV19|TRBD2|13
ASSTTSGLSYEQY